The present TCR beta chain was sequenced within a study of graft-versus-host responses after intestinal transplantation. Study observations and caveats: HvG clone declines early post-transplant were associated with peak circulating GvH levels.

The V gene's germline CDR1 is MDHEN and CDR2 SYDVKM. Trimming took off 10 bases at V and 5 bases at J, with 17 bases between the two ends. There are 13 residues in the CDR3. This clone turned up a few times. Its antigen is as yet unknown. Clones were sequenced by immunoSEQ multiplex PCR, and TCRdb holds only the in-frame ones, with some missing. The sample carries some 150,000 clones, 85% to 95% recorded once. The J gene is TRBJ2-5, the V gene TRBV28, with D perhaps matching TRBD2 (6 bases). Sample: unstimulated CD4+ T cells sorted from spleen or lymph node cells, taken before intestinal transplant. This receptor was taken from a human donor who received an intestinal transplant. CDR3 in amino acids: CAISLGGLETQYF. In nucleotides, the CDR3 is TGTGCCATCTCCCTGGGAGGACTGGAGACCCAGTACTTC.